These 15 T cell receptor beta chains were all obtained from the same sample, sequenced in a study of T cell changes during pregnancy in multiple sclerosis. Assay: immunoSEQ multiplex PCR; the TCRdb copy retains only in-frame clones and omits some. The table has around 100,000 clones, approximately 90% seen once. This sample comprised peripheral blood, obtained after pregnancy. Receptor source: a female donor with multiple sclerosis, enrolled in a pregnancy study.

The CDR3 region has the DNA TGTGCCACCAAACAGGGGGAGGACACCGGGGAGCTGTTTTTT. Encoded protein: CATKQGEDTGELFF. This chain links TRBV6-1 with TRBJ2-2; 8 bases line up with TRBD1. The germline CDR1 and CDR2 sequences are MNHNS and SASEGT. The ends lost 10 bases at V and 3 bases at J; junction bases unmatched: 7. The CDR3 totals 14 residues.

This chain connects TRBV7-8 to TRBJ2-7; D gene unclear. CDR1 SGHVS and CDR2 FQNEAQ come from the germline V gene. The ends were cut back, 5 bases at V and 5 bases at J, with 13 bases in the middle. This CDR3 region has 13 residues. CDR3 sequence reads: CASSPFSFHEQYF. CDR3 DNA sequence: TGTGCCAGCAGCCCCTTTTCGTTCCACGAGCAGTACTTC.

V usage is TRBV10-2 and J usage is TRBJ2-1, with TRBD2 matching over 10 bases. The ends lost 6 bases at V and 4 bases at J; junction bases unmatched: 9. The germline V gene encodes CDR1 WSHSY and CDR2 SAAADI. The CDR3 totals 16 residues. The CDR3 sequence: CASSQPGLAFYNEQFF. CDR3 DNA sequence: TGCGCCAGCAGCCAACCGGGACTAGCGTTTTACAATGAGCAGTTCTTC.

The CDR3 DNA reads TGTGCCAGCAGTTTATCGTGGGAGGGTGAAGCTTTCTTT. Its translation: CASSLSWEGEAFF. V and J are TRBV27 and TRBJ1-1; D remains ambiguous. The CDR3 consists of 13 residues. V shed 0 bases and J shed 7 bases, with 9 bases lying between them. The germline V gene has CDR1 MNHEY and CDR2 SMNVEV (reference sequence).

This clone was counted once. The chain joins TRBV28 to TRBJ1-3, with D unresolved. The CDR3 covers 13 residues. V lost 4 bases, J lost 2 bases, and 6 bases lay in between. Germline values: CDR1 MDHEN, CDR2 SYDVKM. CDR3 DNA: TGTGCCAGCAGTTCCGGTGCTGGAAACACCATATATTTT. It codes for CASSSGAGNTIYF.

The J gene is TRBJ1-5, the V gene TRBV11-2; 9 nucleotides align to TRBD1. J lost 7 bases, V lost 5 bases, and 6 bases had no gene match. CDR1 and CDR2 (germline): SGHAT, FQNNGV. The CDR3 loop spans 14 amino acids. This CDR3 reads CASSPGTGLQPQHF. The DNA for the CDR3 is TGTGCCAGCAGCCCAGGGACAGGGTTACAGCCCCAGCATTTT.

As for this clone: The sample carries other DNA sequences with the same CDR3. The chain joins TRBV6-5 to TRBJ2-5; possible D gene TRBD2, 5 bases. CDR1 MNHEY and CDR2 SVGAGI come from the germline V gene. The CDR3 sequence is 13 residues long. V shed 6 bases and J shed 5 bases, with 13 bases lying between them. The CDR3 DNA sequence: TGTGCCAGCAGGAGACCAGGCGGGGAGACCCAGTACTTC. Encoded protein: CASRRPGGETQYF.

The chain joins TRBV6-4 to TRBJ1-1; TRBD1 aligns across 7 bases. J gave up 4 bases and V 6 bases, and 11 bases lay outside the gene matches. The germline gives CDR1 MRHNA, CDR2 SNTAGT. CDR3 size: 15 residues. CDR3 in DNA: TGTGCCAGCAGCCCTCGCCCAGGGGGAGCCACTGAAGCTTTCTTT. The encoded protein is CASSPRPGGATEAFF.

This chain connects TRBV9 to TRBJ2-2; tentative D call: TRBD1 (6 bases). The CDR3 runs to 14 residues. Germline CDR1 is SGDLS and CDR2 is YYNGEE. Trimming removed 2 bases at V and 3 bases at J, with 8 bases between. The CDR3 protein is CASSVSGDTGELFF. The CDR3 DNA follows: TGTGCCAGCAGCGTTTCAGGGGACACCGGGGAGCTGTTTTTT.

V and J are TRBV6-1 and TRBJ2-7; 8 bases map to TRBD2. Germline loops: CDR1 MNHNS, CDR2 SASEGT. The V segment lost 7 bases and the J segment 4 bases; nucleotides outside the gene matches: 6. This CDR3 spans 13 amino acids. The CDR3 reads CASKVAGRYEQYF. The CDR3 DNA follows: TGTGCCAGCAAGGTAGCGGGAAGGTACGAGCAGTACTTC.

The count of this clone is one. The chain links TRBV6-5 to TRBJ2-1; the match to TRBD1 covers 9 bases. CDR3 length: 13 residues. The germline CDR1 and CDR2 sequences are MNHEY and SVGAGI. The V and J ends lost 7 bases and 7 bases, in that order; junction bases with no gene match: 5. CDR3 residues: CASTRTGANEQFF. CDR3 in DNA: TGTGCCAGCACACGGACAGGGGCAAATGAGCAGTTCTTC.

DNA of the CDR3: TGTGCCAGCAGCTTAGGGTACGGGCAGGGGGACCAAGAGACCCAGTACTTC. Residues: CASSLGYGQGDQETQYF. The chain uses TRBV11-3 and TRBJ2-5; 7 bases are a match to TRBD1. The CDR3 loop spans 17 amino acids. With V trimmed by 1 base and J by 0 bases, 8 bases remained unmatched. The germline gives CDR1 SGHNT, CDR2 YENEEA.

The V call is TRBV5-1, the J call TRBJ2-1; 13 bases match TRBD2. V trimming: 4 bases; J trimming: 4 bases; junction bases outside the gene matches: 5. Germline CDR1 and CDR2: SGHRS and YFSETQ. There are 16 residues in the CDR3. The CDR3 DNA reads TGCGCCAGCAGCCCCAGGACTAGCGGGGGATACAATGAGCAGTTCTTC. Protein: CASSPRTSGGYNEQFF.

The chain employs TRBV7-3 and TRBJ1-1; 9 bases line up with TRBD1. Germline V gene lookup returns CDR1 SGHTA and CDR2 FQGTGA. V shed 4 bases and J 7 bases; nucleotides not matched to a gene: 4. The CDR3 totals 13 residues. For the CDR3, the DNA is TGTGCCAGCAGCTCAACAGGGGGCGGTGAAGCTTTCTTT. This gives the protein CASSSTGGGEAFF.

V and J are TRBV19 and TRBJ1-5; TRBD1 agrees at 11 bases. Germline values: CDR1 LNHDA, CDR2 SQIVND (reference sequence). The CDR3 loop spans 17 amino acids. V gave up 4 bases and J gave up 3 bases; unmatched junction bases: 8. CDR3: CASSRGRDRGFNQPQHF. CDR3 nucleotides: TGTGCCAGTAGTAGGGGTAGGGACAGGGGGTTCAATCAGCCCCAGCATTTT.